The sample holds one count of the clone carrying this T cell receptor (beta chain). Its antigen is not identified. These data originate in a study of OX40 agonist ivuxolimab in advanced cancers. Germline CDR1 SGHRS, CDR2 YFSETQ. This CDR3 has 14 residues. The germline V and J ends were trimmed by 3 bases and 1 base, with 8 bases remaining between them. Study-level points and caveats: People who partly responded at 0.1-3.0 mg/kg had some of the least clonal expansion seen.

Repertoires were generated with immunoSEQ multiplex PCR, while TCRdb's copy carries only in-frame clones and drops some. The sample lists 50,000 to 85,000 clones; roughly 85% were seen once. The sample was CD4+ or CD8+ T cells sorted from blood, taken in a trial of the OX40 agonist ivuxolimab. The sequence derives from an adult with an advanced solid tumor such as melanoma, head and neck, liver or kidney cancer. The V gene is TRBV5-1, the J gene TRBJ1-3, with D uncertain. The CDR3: CASSSARSGNTIYF. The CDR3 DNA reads TGCGCCAGCAGCTCTGCAAGATCTGGAAACACCATATATTTT. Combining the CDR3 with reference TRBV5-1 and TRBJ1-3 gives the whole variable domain KAGVTQTPRYLIKTRGQQVTLSCSPISGHRSVSWYQQTPGQGLQFLFEYFSETQRNKGNFPGRFSGRQFSNSRSEMNVSTLELGDSALYLCASSSARSGNTIYFGEGSWLTVV.